This T cell receptor (beta chain) was obtained from a study of cytomegalovirus exposure and HLA in healthy donors. Regarding the study as a whole: As was reported, the classifier diagnosed cytomegalovirus status with high specificity and sensitivity. Later analysis associated a missense DCLRE1C variant with TCR beta V- and J-gene trimming. Associated with HLA alleles at 0.05 false discovery rate in a later analysis were around 15,000 TCR beta sequences. Cytomegalovirus-associated status was assigned to 150 or so TCR beta chains.

This CDR3 region has 20 residues. Per the germline V gene, CDR1 is MDHEN and CDR2 is SYDVKM. V was clipped by 5 bases and J by 4 bases, with 32 bases between them. In the case of this clone: Antigen specificity is unknown.

PCR was performed using 60 Vbeta and 13 Jbeta primers. The repertoire was sequenced with immunoSEQ multiplex PCR; TCRdb's copy has only in-frame clones and lacks some. The table for this sample gives about 130,000 clones. The receptor's source is a woman between 40 and 50 years old in good health and CMV-seropositive. The chain uses TRBV28 and TRBJ1-2; the D gene is possibly TRBD1 (6 bases). Sequencing used PBMCs. The CDR3, as DNA: TGTGCCAGCAGTAAATTTGGATTGTCGCGAGGGACACTAACGGGCTATGGCTACACCTTC. Translated: CASSKFGLSRGTLTGYGYTF.